These T cell receptor beta chains were read from a single sample in a study of blood T cell repertoires in COVID-19. The method was immunoSEQ multiplex PCR; TCRdb's version includes in-frame clones alone and lacks a portion of them. Among over 300,000 clones listed, 80% to 90% were seen once. The sample taken for sequencing was PBMCs or T cells enriched from blood (not recorded which). These receptors were taken from a young woman who had recovered from COVID-19. Both conserved end residues are part of each CDR3. D genes are given only for firm matches. A row's size may be missing; if present it is once, few, many or a size class.

>TRBV19|TRBD1|TRBJ1-5|NA
TGTGCCAGTAGTAAGACCGGGACAGGGGAACAGCCCCAGCATTTT
CASSKTGTGEQPQHF
>TRBV10-3|NA|TRBJ2-1|NA
TGTGCCATCAGTGAGATGGGGGGTCAGGAGGCTGAGCAGTTCTTC
CAISEMGGQEAEQFF
>TRBV5-6|NA|TRBJ1-1|NA
TGTGCCAGCATGCGGGGGAGAGTGGTGACTGAAGCTTTCTTT
CASMRGRVVTEAFF
>TRBV18|TRBD1|TRBJ1-2|NA
TGTGCCAGCTCGCCCACAGGGGACTATGGCTACACCTTC
CASSPTGDYGYTF
>TRBV24-1|NA|TRBJ1-5|NA
TGTGCCACCGACAACAAGTGGCAGCCCCAGCATTTT
CATDNKWQPQHF
>TRBV5-1|TRBD1|TRBJ1-6|NA
TGCGCCAGCAGCTCACAGGGGGCTGGATCACCCCTCCACTTT
CASSSQGAGSPLHF
>TRBV20-1|NA|TRBJ1-2|NA
TGCAGTGCTAAGGGGGATGGCTACACCTTC
CSAKGDGYTF
>TRBV15|TRBD1|TRBJ2-1|NA
TGTGCCACCAGCACCGGACAGGGACCCTACAATGAGCAGTTCTTC
CATSTGQGPYNEQFF
>TRBV6-5|TRBD1|TRBJ1-2|NA
TGTGCCAGCAGTCACTACGGACAGGGCCGCTATGGCTACACCTTC
CASSHYGQGRYGYTF
>TRBV27|NA|TRBJ1-1|NA
TGTGCCAGCAGTAAAGACAGTATCATGAACACTGAAGCTTTCTTT
CASSKDSIMNTEAFF
>TRBV28|TRBD1|TRBJ1-2|NA
TGTGCCAGCAGTTCCGGGACAGGCTTCTATGGCTACACCTTC
CASSSGTGFYGYTF
>TRBV6-5|NA|TRBJ2-6|once
TGTGCCAGTTCCGGCTCTGGGGCCAACGTCCTGACTTTC
CASSGSGANVLTF
>TRBV6-1|TRBD1|TRBJ2-3|NA
TGTGCCAGCAGTGGGCCGCGACAGGGGTTGGGAGATACGCAGTATTTT
CASSGPRQGLGDTQYF
>TRBV5-1|TRBD1|TRBJ1-3|NA
TGCGCCAGCAGCCTTCAGGGACAGGGGCTTGGAAACACCATATATTTT
CASSLQGQGLGNTIYF
>TRBV30|TRBD1|TRBJ1-4|once
TGTGCCTGGGACAGGGGGCCTAATGAAAAACTGTTTTTT
CAWDRGPNEKLFF
>TRBV11-2|NA|TRBJ1-1|few
TGTGCCAGCAGCCCTCCTGCCGGGTCGGGGAAGGCTTTCTTT
CASSPPAGSGKAFF
>TRBV5-1|TRBD1|TRBJ2-2|NA
TGCGCCAGCAGCAGCGGACAGGGGACCGGGGAGCTGTTTTTT
CASSSGQGTGELFF
>TRBV6-6|TRBD1|TRBJ1-1|NA
TGTGCCAGCAGGCAAGACAGGGCGGCGGACACTGAAGCTTTCTTT
CASRQDRAADTEAFF
>TRBV5-5|TRBD2|TRBJ2-3|few
TGTGCCAGCAGCTTATGGACTAGCGGCCTCACAGATACGCAGTATTTT
CASSLWTSGLTDTQYF
>TRBV5-1|TRBD1|TRBJ1-4|NA
TGCGCCAGCAGCTTTCAGGGGGCAGGTGAAAAACTGTTTTTT
CASSFQGAGEKLFF
>TRBV7-2|NA|TRBJ2-2|NA
TGTGCCAGCAGGTCAGGCCAAAACACCGGGGAGCTGTTTTTT
CASRSGQNTGELFF
>TRBV5-1|NA|TRBJ2-7|NA
TGCGCCAGCAGCTCCAGCTACGAGCAGTACTTC
CASSSSYEQYF
>TRBV9|NA|TRBJ2-1|NA
TGTGCCAGCAGCGTAGACATCCCTTCCTACAATGAGCAGTTCTTC
CASSVDIPSYNEQFF
>TRBV30|NA|TRBJ2-2|NA
TGTGCCTGGGGCTGGCAGGGGTACACCGGGGAGCTGTTTTTT
CAWGWQGYTGELFF
>TRBV4-1|TRBD1|TRBJ1-2|NA
TGCGCCAGCAGCCAACAGGGGGCATATGGCTACACCTTC
CASSQQGAYGYTF
>TRBV6-5|NA|TRBJ1-4|NA
TGTGCCAGCAGTTACTCTCCAGGCATCGGGGGGGAAAAACTGTTTTTT
CASSYSPGIGGEKLFF
>TRBV24-1|TRBD2|TRBJ2-3|NA
TGTGCCACCGCCGAGACGGGAGGCGGCACAGATACGCAGTATTTT
CATAETGGGTDTQYF
>TRBV27|TRBD2|TRBJ2-3|NA
TGTGCCAGCAGTACCGTAGCGGGAGCGGGCACAGATACGCAGTATTTT
CASSTVAGAGTDTQYF
>TRBV5-1|NA|TRBJ2-3|NA
TGCGCCAGCAGCTTGGCCGGAGGAAGGTGGACAGATACGCAGTATTTT
CASSLAGGRWTDTQYF
>TRBV2|TRBD1|TRBJ2-1|NA
TGTGCCAGCAGTGAAACAAGGACAGGGGGTTCTGAGCAGTTCTTC
CASSETRTGGSEQFF
>TRBV7-3|TRBD1|TRBJ2-2|NA
TGTGCCAGCAGCATACAGGGGGCTGATGCCGGGGAGCTGTTTTTT
CASSIQGADAGELFF
>TRBV28|TRBD1|TRBJ2-7|NA
TGTGCCAGCAGTTTAAGAAGCGGTAGGGGGCTACTCCCCAAATCCTACGAGCAGTACTTC
CASSLRSGRGLLPKSYEQYF
>TRBV18|TRBD1|TRBJ1-2|few
TGTGCCAGCTCACCTCCAACAGGGGTTGGCTACACCTTC
CASSPPTGVGYTF
>TRBV14|NA|TRBJ2-1|once
TGTGCCAGCAGCCAAACGGGTCCAACCTACAATGAGCAGTTCTTC
CASSQTGPTYNEQFF
>TRBV19|TRBD2|TRBJ2-7|NA
TGTGCCAGTAGTACACGACTCGCTAGCGGGAGCTCCTACGAGCAGTACTTC
CASSTRLASGSSYEQYF
>TRBV5-5|TRBD1|TRBJ1-5|NA
TGTGCCAGCAGCCCCTTTGGGACAGGGGGCAATCAGCCCCAGCATTTT
CASSPFGTGGNQPQHF
>TRBV28|TRBD1|TRBJ1-2|few
TGTGCCAGCAGAACGGGACAGGGTTATGGCTACACCTTC
CASRTGQGYGYTF
>TRBV18|NA|TRBJ1-2|NA
TGTGCCAGCTCACCAGGTTCCCCAGGGTGGGATGGCTACACCTTC
CASSPGSPGWDGYTF
>TRBV7-9|TRBD2|TRBJ2-7|NA
TGTGCCAGCAGCACGTCTAGCGGGAGTTTACACGAGCAGTACTTC
CASSTSSGSLHEQYF
>TRBV9|TRBD1|TRBJ2-3|NA
TGTGCCAGCAGCGTAGCTACAGGGGGCGCGACTTTTGGCACAGATACGCAGTATTTT
CASSVATGGATFGTDTQYF
>TRBV6-5|TRBD2|TRBJ2-3|NA
TGTGCCAGCACATGGAGGCTAGCGGGACCAGATACGCAGTATTTT
CASTWRLAGPDTQYF
>TRBV6-4|NA|TRBJ1-1|NA
TGTGCCAGCAGTGAGAGAGGGTATGGAAACACTGAAGCTTTCTTT
CASSERGYGNTEAFF
>TRBV29-1|TRBD1|TRBJ1-2|NA
TGCAGCGCTATTCTCCGGGACAGCCCCAACTATGGCTACACCTTC
CSAILRDSPNYGYTF
>TRBV30|TRBD1|TRBJ2-1|NA
TGTGCCTGGTCCCAGGGGGCCGGCGACAATGAGCAGTTCTTC
CAWSQGAGDNEQFF
>TRBV28|NA|TRBJ1-1|NA
TGTGCCACCGAAGACTCCAACACTGAAGCTTTCTTT
CATEDSNTEAFF
>TRBV11-2|TRBD1|TRBJ1-2|few
TGTGCCAGCACCGTGGACAGGGACTCTGGCTACACCTTC
CASTVDRDSGYTF
>TRBV11-2|NA|TRBJ2-7|NA
TGTGCCAGCACCCCGGACAGCTCCTACGAGCAGTACTTC
CASTPDSSYEQYF
>TRBV9|TRBD2|TRBJ2-3|NA
TGTGCCAGCGGGAATAGCGGGGGCCACCCCGTTACGCAGTATTTT
CASGNSGGHPVTQYF
>TRBV7-2|NA|TRBJ2-5|NA
TGTGCCAGCAGCGATGACTCTGCGACCCAGTACTTC
CASSDDSATQYF
>TRBV30|NA|TRBJ1-2|NA
TGTGCCTGGCTTTCGGGGGTTAACTATGGCTACACCTTC
CAWLSGVNYGYTF
>TRBV7-9|NA|TRBJ2-2|NA
TGTGCCAGCAGCTTAACTCTGGAGACGGCAAACACCGGGGAGCTGTTTTTT
CASSLTLETANTGELFF
>TRBV10-3|NA|TRBJ1-2|NA
TGTGCCATCAGTGAGAATACAGGTGGCTACACCTTC
CAISENTGGYTF
>TRBV28|NA|TRBJ1-6|once
TGTGCCAGCAGTTTTGTCCTGGGCAGCGGTTCACCCCTCCACTTT
CASSFVLGSGSPLHF
>TRBV28|TRBD2|TRBJ2-7|NA
TGTGCCAGCACCCTTAGCGGGCAGGGCTCCTACGAGCAGTACTTC
CASTLSGQGSYEQYF
>TRBV4-1|TRBD2|TRBJ2-7|once
TGCGCCAGCAGCCCCCCGGCGGGAGGGGAGCAGTACTTC
CASSPPAGGEQYF
>TRBV12-3/TRBV12-4|TRBD1|TRBJ1-1|NA
TGTGCCAGCATCAGACAGGGAAATTCTGAAGCTTTCTTT
CASIRQGNSEAFF
>TRBV10-3|TRBD2|TRBJ2-5|once
TGTGCCATCAGTGATAGTACTAGCGGGAGTTTTGGAGAGACCCAGTACTTC
CAISDSTSGSFGETQYF
>TRBV29-1|TRBD1|TRBJ2-1|few
TGCAGCGGAAGACAGGGTCCGGAGGAGCAGTTCTTC
CSGRQGPEEQFF
>TRBV12-3/TRBV12-4|NA|TRBJ1-2|NA
TGTGCCAGCAGTTTAGTCGTCGGGGATGGCTACACCTTC
CASSLVVGDGYTF
>TRBV29-1|TRBD1|TRBJ2-7|NA
TGCAGCGTTGAAGACCGGGACAGGGGTATCTACGAGCAGTACTTC
CSVEDRDRGIYEQYF